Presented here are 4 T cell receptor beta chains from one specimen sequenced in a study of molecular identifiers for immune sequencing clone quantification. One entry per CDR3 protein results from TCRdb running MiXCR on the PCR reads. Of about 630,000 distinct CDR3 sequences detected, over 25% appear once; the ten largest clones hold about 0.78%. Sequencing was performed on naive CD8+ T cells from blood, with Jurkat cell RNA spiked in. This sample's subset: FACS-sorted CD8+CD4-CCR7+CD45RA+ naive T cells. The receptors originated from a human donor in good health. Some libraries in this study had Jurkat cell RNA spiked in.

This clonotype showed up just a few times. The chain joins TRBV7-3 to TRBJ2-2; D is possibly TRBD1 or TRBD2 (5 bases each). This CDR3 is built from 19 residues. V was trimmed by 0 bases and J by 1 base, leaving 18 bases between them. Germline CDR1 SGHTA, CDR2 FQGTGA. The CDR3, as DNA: TGTGCCAGCAGCTTAACGGGACCCCTTGGTGGCTTGAACACCGGGGAGCTGTTTTTT. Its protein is CASSLTGPLGGLNTGELFF.

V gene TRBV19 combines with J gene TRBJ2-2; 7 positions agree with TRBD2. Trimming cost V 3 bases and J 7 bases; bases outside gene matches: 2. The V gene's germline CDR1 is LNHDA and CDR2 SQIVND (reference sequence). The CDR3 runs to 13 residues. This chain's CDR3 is CASSMGGNGELFF. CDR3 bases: TGTGCCAGTAGTATGGGGGGGAACGGGGAGCTGTTTTTT. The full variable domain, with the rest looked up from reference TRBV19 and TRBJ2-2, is DGGITQSPKYLFRKEGQNVTLSCEQNLNHDAMYWYRQDPGQGLRLIYYSQIVNDFQKGDIAEGYSVSREKKESFPLTVTSAQKNPTAFYLCASSMGGNGELFFGEGSRLTVL.

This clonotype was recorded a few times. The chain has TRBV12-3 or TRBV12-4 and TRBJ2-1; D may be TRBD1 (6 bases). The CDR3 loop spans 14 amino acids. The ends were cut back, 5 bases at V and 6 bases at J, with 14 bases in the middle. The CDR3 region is CASSVNRDSNEQFF. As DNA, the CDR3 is TGTGCCAGCAGTGTAAACAGGGATTCCAATGAGCAGTTCTTC.

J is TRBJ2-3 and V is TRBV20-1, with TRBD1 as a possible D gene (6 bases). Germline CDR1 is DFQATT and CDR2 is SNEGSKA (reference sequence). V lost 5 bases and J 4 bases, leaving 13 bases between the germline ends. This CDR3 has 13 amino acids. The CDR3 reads CSAGRQESDTQYF. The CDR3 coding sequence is TGCAGTGCTGGGCGACAGGAATCAGATACGCAGTATTTT.